The 23 T cell receptor beta chains below come from one sample, sequenced in a study of OX40 agonist ivuxolimab in advanced cancers. Sequencing used immunoSEQ multiplex PCR; TCRdb keeps in-frame clones, though not all of them. Among about 38,000 clones listed, roughly 80% were seen once. This sample comprised CD4+ or CD8+ T cells sorted from blood, obtained in a trial of the OX40 agonist ivuxolimab. These receptors were obtained from an adult with an advanced solid tumor such as melanoma, head and neck, liver or kidney cancer.

The genes are TRBV18 and TRBJ1-5; a possible D gene is TRBD1 (5 bases). The CDR3 length is 14 residues. V lost 4 bases to trimming and J lost 5 bases, with 12 bases between them. CDR1 is KGHSH, CDR2 LQKENI, per germline. The CDR3: CASSRGSGDQPQHF. Here the CDR3 DNA reads TGTGCCAGCTCACGGGGCTCCGGGGATCAGCCCCAGCATTTT.

Turning to this clone: One junction end disagrees with the germline gene, perhaps due to a read error. V usage is TRBV7-7 and J usage is TRBJ2-3; 12 bases match TRBD2. Germline V gene lookup returns CDR1 SSHAT and CDR2 FNYEAQ (reference sequence). CDR3 length: 15 amino acids. The CDR3 sequence is CASSPLAGGQDTQYF. Here the CDR3 DNA reads TGTGCTAGCAGCCCCCTAGCGGGAGGGCAGGATACGCAGTATTTT.

The CDR3 sequence is CASSLLGGNEQFF. The CDR3 region has the DNA TGTGCCAGCAGTTTACTAGGGGGCAATGAGCAGTTCTTC. The chain uses TRBV27 and TRBJ2-1; possibly TRBD1 for D (6 bases). V shed 2 bases and J shed 6 bases, with 8 bases lying between them. The CDR3 has 13 amino acids. CDR1 is MNHEY, CDR2 SMNVEV, per germline (reference sequence).

The sample holds one count of this clone. The chain combines TRBV7-9 with TRBJ1-5, with TRBD1 identical over 10 bases. Trimming removed 2 bases from V and 7 bases from J; junction bases left unmatched: 2. In germline, CDR1 is SEHNR, CDR2 FQNEAQ (reference sequence). The CDR3 has 14 residues. CDR3 DNA sequence: TGTGCCAGCAGCTTAATGGGACAGGGGCAGCCCCAGCATTTT. Protein sequence: CASSLMGQGQPQHF.

By share, this clone counts as medium-sized. This chain joins TRBV19 and TRBJ2-7, with 7 bases that match TRBD1. The CDR3 is 16 amino acids. The germline V gene has CDR1 LNHDA and CDR2 SQIVND (reference sequence). The V segment lost 4 bases and the J segment 4 bases; nucleotides outside the gene matches: 13. The CDR3 DNA reads as TGTGCCAGTAGTACGAAGGCTTGGGACAGAGAGTACGAGCAGTACTTC. This translates into CASSTKAWDREYEQYF.

The chain joins TRBV7-2 to TRBJ2-1, with TRBD2 identical over 14 bases. V shed 5 bases and J 0 bases; nucleotides not matched to a gene: 3. The germline gives CDR1 SGHTA, CDR2 FQGNSA. The CDR3 length is 17 residues. CDR3 amino acids: CASSPGTSGSSYNEQFF. DNA for the CDR3: TGTGCCAGCAGCCCCGGGACTAGCGGGAGCTCCTACAATGAGCAGTTCTTC. Supplemented by reference TRBV7-2 and TRBJ2-1, the full variable domain reads GAGVSQSPSNKVTEKGKDVELRCDPISGHTALYWYRQSLGQGLEFLIYFQGNSAPDKSGLPSDRFSAERTGGSVSTLTIQRTQQEDSAVYLCASSPGTSGSSYNEQFFGPGTRLTVL.

The V gene is TRBV4-3, the J gene TRBJ1-4, with 7 bases lining up with TRBD1. Unmatched junction bases numbered 8, after V lost 0 bases and J lost 10 bases. This CDR3 is built from 15 residues. CDR1 and CDR2 from the germline V gene are LGHNA and YSLEER. The CDR3 DNA follows: TGCGCCAGCAGCCAAGAAGGCGACAGGGCGGGAAAACTGTTTTTT. Protein: CASSQEGDRAGKLFF.

The V gene is TRBV27, the J gene TRBJ1-4; the D gene is possibly TRBD1 (6 bases). This CDR3 has 14 residues. The germline V and J ends were trimmed by 5 bases and 7 bases, with 14 bases remaining between them. Germline-derived CDR1 and CDR2 are MNHEY and SMNVEV (reference sequence). The CDR3: CASSLRGGGEKLFF. The CDR3 DNA is TGTGCCAGCAGTCTCCGGGGAGGGGGTGAAAAACTGTTTTTT. Full variable domain (missing parts from reference TRBV27 and TRBJ1-4): EAQVTQNPRYLITVTGKKLTVTCSQNMNHEYMSWYRQDPGLGLRQIYYSMNVEVTDKGDVPEGYKVSRKEKRNFPLILESPSPNQTSLYFCASSLRGGGEKLFFGSGTQLSVL.

This clone was seen only once. The V and J genes are TRBV29-1 and TRBJ2-1; D tentatively fits TRBD1 or TRBD2 (7 bases each). In germline, CDR1 is SQVTM, CDR2 ANQGSEA. CDR3 length: 14 amino acids. The V and J ends lost 7 bases and 7 bases respectively, with 20 bases between them. Here the CDR3 reads CSARGGGRGNEQFF. CDR3 sequence (DNA): TGCAGCGCCAGGGGGGGCGGGAGAGGAAATGAGCAGTTCTTC.

The gene calls are TRBV6-6 and TRBJ2-1; D uncertain. CDR1 and CDR2 from the germline V gene are MNHNY and SVGAGI (reference sequence). V lost 2 bases and J lost 5, with 13 bases in between. CDR3 size: 15 residues. CDR3 DNA: TGTGCCAGCAGTTACCCGGCGGCAGCCGACAATGAGCAGTTCTTC. It specifies CASSYPAAADNEQFF.

V usage is TRBV11-2 and J usage is TRBJ2-2, with D perhaps TRBD1 (6 bases). Germline CDR1 SGHAT, CDR2 FQNNGV. The CDR3 sequence is 14 residues long. Between the trimmed V and J ends, which lost 6 bases and 6 bases, there was a span of 14 bases. Here the CDR3 reads CASSRHRASGELFF. The CDR3 DNA reads as TGTGCCAGCAGTAGACACAGGGCCTCCGGGGAGCTGTTTTTT.

V is TRBV7-3 and J is TRBJ2-1; TRBD2 agrees at 9 bases. CDR3 size: 14 residues. Germline trimming cut 2 bases from V and 5 bases from J; bases unmatched to any gene: 1. Germline CDR1 and CDR2: SGHTA and FQGTGA. DNA of the CDR3: TGTGCCAGCAGCTTACAGCGGGAGGACAATGAGCAGTTCTTC. Its translation is CASSLQREDNEQFF.

The sample holds one count of this clone. V is TRBV2 and J is TRBJ1-4; tentatively, D is TRBD1 (6 bases). Trimming removed 6 bases from V and 0 bases from J, with 14 bases in between. Germline assignment: CDR1 SNHLY and CDR2 FYNNEI. This CDR3 has 16 amino acids. CDR3 nucleotide sequence: TGTGCCAGCAGACCGACAGGCTTGGCAACTAATGAAAAACTGTTTTTT. Encoded protein: CASRPTGLATNEKLFF.

Notes on this clone: At one of its ends the junction is not consistent with the germline gene, which may arise from a read error. The rearrangement links TRBV7-7 to TRBJ2-5; D unclear. Germline V CDR1 and CDR2: SSHAT, FNYEAQ (reference sequence). This CDR3 has 14 residues. In nucleotides, the CDR3 is TGTGCTAGCAGCTTGAACCCCCAAGAGACGACCCAGTACTTC. Its translation: CASSLNPQETTQYF.

The V gene is TRBV19, the J gene TRBJ1-1; TRBD1 might be the D (6 bases). CDR1 is LNHDA, CDR2 SQIVND, per germline (reference sequence). The CDR3 consists of 16 residues. The V end lost 3 bases, the J end lost 0 bases, and 14 bases lay between the germline ends. CDR3 region: CASSMRGAEMNTEAFF. The CDR3 DNA sequence: TGTGCCAGTAGTATGAGGGGGGCCGAAATGAACACTGAAGCTTTCTTT.

The rearrangement uses TRBV5-1 and TRBJ2-1; 8 bases agree with TRBD2. CDR1 is SGHRS and CDR2 is YFSETQ in the germline V gene. J gave up 0 bases and V 3 bases, and 2 bases lay outside the gene matches. This CDR3 has 15 amino acids. The CDR3 is CASSSSGLSYNEQFF. The CDR3 bases are TGCGCCAGCAGCTCTAGCGGGCTCTCCTACAATGAGCAGTTCTTC.

This clone was observed once. The rearrangement uses TRBV28 and TRBJ1-1; unclear D gene. From germline, CDR1 is MDHEN and CDR2 SYDVKM. The V end was cut by 4 bases, the J end by 0 bases, with 12 bases between. The CDR3 contains 15 residues. The CDR3 DNA reads TGTGCCAGCAGTTCCTCTACCCAGGTGAACACTGAAGCTTTCTTT. Amino acid sequence: CASSSSTQVNTEAFF.

The CDR3 nucleotides are TGTGCCAGCTCAATAGTCTCAGGGCAGAACACTGAAGCTTTCTTT. Its translation is CASSIVSGQNTEAFF. This chain connects TRBV18 to TRBJ1-1; possible D gene TRBD1, 5 bases. This CDR3 is 15 amino acids long. Looked up from germline, CDR1 is KGHSH and CDR2 is LQKENI. Deletions cut 5 bases from V and 1 base from J, with 14 bases between. Filled out from reference TRBV18 and TRBJ1-1, the complete variable domain reads NAGVMQNPRHLVRRRGQEARLRCSPMKGHSHVYWYRQLPEEGLKFMVYLQKENIIDESGMPKERFSAEFPKEGPSILRIQQVVRGDSAAYFCASSIVSGQNTEAFFGQGTRLTVV.

V gene TRBV19 combines with J gene TRBJ1-1; no reliable D call. This CDR3 contains 15 residues. V shed 4 bases and J shed 1 base, with 13 bases lying between them. CDR1 is LNHDA and CDR2 is SQIVND in the germline V gene (reference sequence). The CDR3 DNA reads as TGTGCCAGTAGTAATCCAACCACTGGGAACACTGAAGCTTTCTTT. Encoded protein: CASSNPTTGNTEAFF.

The V gene is TRBV28, the J gene TRBJ1-3, with a weak D call TRBD1 (5 bases). This CDR3 is built from 18 residues. The V end was cut by 1 base, the J end by 0 bases, with 16 bases between. Germline-derived CDR1 and CDR2 are MDHEN and SYDVKM. In DNA, the CDR3 is TGTGCCAGCAGTTTATTTTTTGGGGGTGGGGACTCTGGAAACACCATATATTTT. Translating gives CASSLFFGGGDSGNTIYF.

This chain connects TRBV18 to TRBJ1-2; TRBD1 is a possible D gene (5 bases). The CDR3 contains 15 residues. CDR1 is KGHSH and CDR2 is LQKENI in the germline V gene. The ends were cut back, 0 bases at V and 8 bases at J, with 16 bases in the middle. The CDR3 reads CASSPPGGVSQGYTF. DNA of the CDR3: TGTGCCAGCTCACCACCGGGGGGGGTTTCGCAAGGCTACACCTTC.

The rearrangement uses TRBV29-1 and TRBJ1-4, with TRBD1 as a possible D gene (5 bases). The CDR3 has 15 amino acids. Trimming left V 4 bases short and J 3 bases short, with 15 bases between. Germline V gene lookup returns CDR1 SQVTM and CDR2 ANQGSEA. CDR3: CSVAPGGVANEKLFF. The DNA for the CDR3 is TGCAGCGTTGCCCCCGGGGGAGTGGCTAATGAAAAACTGTTTTTT.

The rearrangement joins TRBV6-1 to TRBJ2-7; TRBD2 is a possible D gene (5 bases). V lost 7 bases, J lost 2 bases, and 15 bases lay in between. CDR3 size: 14 residues. Germline CDR1 is MNHNS and CDR2 is SASEGT. The DNA of the CDR3 is TGTGCCAGCAAACAAGGGCGGGCGACCTACGAGCAGTACTTC. It is translated as CASKQGRATYEQYF.